This entry lists 2 T cell receptor beta chains sequenced from one sample in a study of T cells in Graves' hyperthyroidism and ophthalmopathy. RNA transcripts provided the source from which TCR beta CDR3 regions were amplified. Carried out on the TCR CDR3, a first-round RT-PCR used the HTBI primer set. Using its own MiXCR run on the multiplex PCR reads, TCRdb lists one record per CDR3 protein. The sample lists hundreds of thousands of distinct CDR3 sequences; approximately 15% were seen once. The sequencing sample was made of blood. Receptors originate from a woman under 30 with Graves' hyperthyroidism.

This clonotype was detected ten times or more. The rearrangement uses TRBV20-1 and TRBJ2-1; a weak D match, TRBD1 (6 bases). CDR3 length equals 15 residues. The germline V gene has CDR1 DFQATT and CDR2 SNEGSKA (reference sequence). With 8 bases removed from V and 3 bases from J, the gap between germline ends came to 20 bases. CDR3 bases: TGCAGTCCCCAAGCTGGGGGACACAACTACAATGAGCAGTTCTTC. Translated: CSPQAGGHNYNEQFF.

The sample holds many counts of this clonotype. The V call is TRBV7-3, the J call TRBJ2-3; D unclear. Germline V lookup: CDR1 SGHTA, CDR2 FQGTGA. This CDR3 contains 13 residues. Trimming took off 2 bases at V and 4 bases at J, with 7 bases between the two ends. The CDR3 spells CASSLLGADTQYF. The CDR3 nucleotides read TGTGCCAGCAGCTTACTGGGTGCAGATACGCAGTATTTT.